The T cell receptor beta chain described here comes from a study of blood T cells in healthy people across ages. Germline trimming cut 5 bases from V and 6 bases from J; bases unmatched to any gene: 7. The CDR3 spans 13 residues. CDR1 is MNHEY and CDR2 is SMNVEV in the germline V gene (reference sequence). Study-level points and caveats: The diversity estimates, figures obtained from one million T cells, were considered underestimates.

Concerning this clonotype itself: Its antigen remains unidentified.

The authors ran a second PCR of about 7 to 11 cycles using a sample-barcoded 5' primer and a J-beta primer mix. Tagging of each cDNA molecule was performed by a template-switch adaptor with 12 random nucleotides. TCRdb itself ran the 5' RACE reads through MiXCR, one entry per CDR3 protein. The table lists around 800,000 distinct CDR3 sequences, less than 70% of them singletons. The chain is built from TRBV27 and TRBJ2-7; TRBD2 matches 7 bases. This receptor was identified in a man at least 80 years old in good health. Sequenced sample: blood. The CDR3 DNA follows: TGTGCCAGCAGTGGGGGGGTAGCAGGCGAGCAGTACTTC. Its translation: CASSGGVAGEQYF.